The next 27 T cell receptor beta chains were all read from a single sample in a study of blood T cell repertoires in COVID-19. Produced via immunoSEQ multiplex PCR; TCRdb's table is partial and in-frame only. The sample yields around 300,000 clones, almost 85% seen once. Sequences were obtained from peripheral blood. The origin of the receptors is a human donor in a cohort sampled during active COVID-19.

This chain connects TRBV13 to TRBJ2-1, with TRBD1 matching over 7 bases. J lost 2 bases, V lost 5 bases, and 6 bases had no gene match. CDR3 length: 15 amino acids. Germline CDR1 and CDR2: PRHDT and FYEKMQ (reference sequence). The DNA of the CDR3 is TGTGCCAGCAGCAATCCGGGACAGACCTACAATGAGCAGTTCTTC. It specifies CASSNPGQTYNEQFF. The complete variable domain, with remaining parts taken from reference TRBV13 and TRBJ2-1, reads AAGVIQSPRHLIKEKRETATLKCYPIPRHDTVYWYQQGPGQDPQFLISFYEKMQSDKGSIPDRFSAQQFSDYHSELNMSSLELGDSALYFCASSNPGQTYNEQFFGPGTRLTVL.

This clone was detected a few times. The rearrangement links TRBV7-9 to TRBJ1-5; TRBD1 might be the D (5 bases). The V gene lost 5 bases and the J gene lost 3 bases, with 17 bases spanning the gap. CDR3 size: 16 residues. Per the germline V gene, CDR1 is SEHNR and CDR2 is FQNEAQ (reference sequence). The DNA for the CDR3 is TGTGCCAGCAGCACAGCTCTACAGGATCCCAATCAGCCCCAGCATTTT. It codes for CASSTALQDPNQPQHF.

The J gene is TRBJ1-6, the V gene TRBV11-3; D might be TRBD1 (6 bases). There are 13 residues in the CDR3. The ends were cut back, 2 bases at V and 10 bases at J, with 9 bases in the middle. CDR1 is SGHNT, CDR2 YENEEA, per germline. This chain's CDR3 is CASSLNRESPLHF. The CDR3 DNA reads TGTGCCAGCAGCTTAAACAGGGAATCACCCCTCCACTTT.

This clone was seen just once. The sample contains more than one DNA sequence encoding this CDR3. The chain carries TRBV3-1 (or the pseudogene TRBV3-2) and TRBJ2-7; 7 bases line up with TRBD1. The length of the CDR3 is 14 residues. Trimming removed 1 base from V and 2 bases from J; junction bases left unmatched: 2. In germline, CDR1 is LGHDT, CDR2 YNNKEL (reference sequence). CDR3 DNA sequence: TGTGCCAGCAGCCAAGGGGACAGACCCTACGAGCAGTACTTC. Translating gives CASSQGDRPYEQYF.

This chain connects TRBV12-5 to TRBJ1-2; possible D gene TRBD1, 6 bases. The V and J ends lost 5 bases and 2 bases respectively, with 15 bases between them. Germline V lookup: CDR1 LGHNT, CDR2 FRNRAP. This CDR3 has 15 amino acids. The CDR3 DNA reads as TGTGCTAGTGGTCCCGGACAGCAATTCAACTATGGCTACACCTTC. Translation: CASGPGQQFNYGYTF.

The CDR3 sequence: CASSQGAETYYTEAFF. The CDR3 region has the DNA TGTGCCAGCAGCCAAGGAGCGGAAACCTACTACACTGAAGCTTTCTTT. J is TRBJ1-1 and V is TRBV4-2; unclear D gene. Germline values: CDR1 LGHNA, CDR2 YNFKEQ. This CDR3 region has 16 residues. Trimming left V 1 base short and J 3 bases short, with 15 bases between.

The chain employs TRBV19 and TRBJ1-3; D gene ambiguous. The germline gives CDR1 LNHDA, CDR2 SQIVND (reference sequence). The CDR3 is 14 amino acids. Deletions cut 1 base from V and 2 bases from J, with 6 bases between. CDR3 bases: TGTGCCAGTAGTATAGCGGGGACTGGAAACACCATATATTTT. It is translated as CASSIAGTGNTIYF.

In DNA form, the CDR3 reads TGTGCCAGCAGCTTGTTCAGTCGCTCTGGGGCCAACGTCCTGACTTTC. Amino acid sequence: CASSLFSRSGANVLTF. The V call is TRBV7-8, the J call TRBJ2-6, with D uncertain. The CDR3 loop spans 16 amino acids. Trimming left V 3 bases short and J 0 bases short, with 9 bases between. Germline V lookup: CDR1 SGHVS, CDR2 FQNEAQ. Full variable domain (missing parts from reference TRBV7-8 and TRBJ2-6): GAGVSQSPRYKVAKRGQDVALRCDPISGHVSLFWYQQALGQGPEFLTYFQNEAQLDKSGLPSDRFFAERPEGSVSTLKIQRTQQEDSAVYLCASSLFSRSGANVLTFGAGSRLTVL.

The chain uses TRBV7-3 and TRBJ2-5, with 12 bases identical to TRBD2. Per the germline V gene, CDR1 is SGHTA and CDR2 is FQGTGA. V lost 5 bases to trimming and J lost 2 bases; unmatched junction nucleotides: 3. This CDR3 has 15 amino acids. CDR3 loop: CASSQTSGGQETQYF. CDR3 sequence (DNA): TGTGCCAGCAGCCAGACTAGCGGGGGACAAGAGACCCAGTACTTC.

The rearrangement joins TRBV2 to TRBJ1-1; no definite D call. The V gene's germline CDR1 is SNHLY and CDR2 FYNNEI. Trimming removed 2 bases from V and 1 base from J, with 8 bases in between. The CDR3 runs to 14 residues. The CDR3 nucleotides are TGTGCCAGCAGTGAAAACCAGGCGAACACTGAAGCTTTCTTT. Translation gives CASSENQANTEAFF.

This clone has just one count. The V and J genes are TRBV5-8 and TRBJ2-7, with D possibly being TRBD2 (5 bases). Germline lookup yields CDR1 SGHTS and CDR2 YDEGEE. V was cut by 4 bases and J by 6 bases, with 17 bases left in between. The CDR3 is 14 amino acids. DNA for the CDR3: TGTGCCAGCAGCACCGCCGGACTGAGAGCCGAGCAGTACTTC. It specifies CASSTAGLRAEQYF.

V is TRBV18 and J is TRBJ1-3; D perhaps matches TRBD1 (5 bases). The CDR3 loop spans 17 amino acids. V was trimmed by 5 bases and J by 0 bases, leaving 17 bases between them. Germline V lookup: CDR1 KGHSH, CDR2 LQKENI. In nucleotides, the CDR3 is TGTGCCAGCTCAAGGGACTTGGCGGGAAGCTCTGGAAACACCATATATTTT. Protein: CASSRDLAGSSGNTIYF.

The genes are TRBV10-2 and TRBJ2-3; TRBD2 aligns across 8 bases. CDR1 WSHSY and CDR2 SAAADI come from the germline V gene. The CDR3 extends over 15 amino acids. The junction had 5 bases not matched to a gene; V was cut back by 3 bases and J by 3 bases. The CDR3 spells CASSEPAGGTDTQYF. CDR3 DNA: TGCGCCAGCAGTGAACCGGCGGGGGGTACAGATACGCAGTATTTT.

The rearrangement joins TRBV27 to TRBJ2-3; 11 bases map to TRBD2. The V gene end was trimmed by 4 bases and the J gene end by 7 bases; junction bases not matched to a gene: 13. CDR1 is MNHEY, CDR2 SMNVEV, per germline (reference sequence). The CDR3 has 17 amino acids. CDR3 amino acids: CASSSLYVSGGVYTQYF. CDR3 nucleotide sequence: TGTGCCAGCAGTTCCCTATATGTTAGCGGGGGGGTGTATACGCAGTATTTT.

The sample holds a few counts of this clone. In nucleotides, the CDR3 is TGTGCCAGCAGCTTACGTGTCCCTAGCACAGATACGCAGTATTTT. It encodes CASSLRVPSTDTQYF. This chain links TRBV11-1 with TRBJ2-3; the D is unclear. Germline lookup yields CDR1 SGHAT and CDR2 FQDESV (reference sequence). V lost 2 bases and J lost 0, with 9 bases in between. This CDR3 is built from 15 residues. Using reference TRBV11-1 and TRBJ2-3 for the parts outside the CDR3, the full variable domain is EAEVAQSPRYKITEKSQAVAFWCDPISGHATLYWYRQILGQGPELLVQFQDESVVDDSQLPKDRFSAERLKGVDSTLKIQPAELGDSAMYLCASSLRVPSTDTQYFGPGTRLTVL.

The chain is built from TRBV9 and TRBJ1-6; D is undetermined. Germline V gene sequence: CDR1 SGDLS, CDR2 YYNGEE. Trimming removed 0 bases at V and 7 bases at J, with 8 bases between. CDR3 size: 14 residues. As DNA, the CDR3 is TGTGCCAGCAGCGTAGCTGGCTCCAATTCACCCCTCCACTTT. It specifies CASSVAGSNSPLHF. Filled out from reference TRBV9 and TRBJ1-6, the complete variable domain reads DSGVTQTPKHLITATGQRVTLRCSPRSGDLSVYWYQQSLDQGLQFLIQYYNGEERAKGNILERFSAQQFPDLHSELNLSSLELGDSALYFCASSVAGSNSPLHFGNGTRLTVT.

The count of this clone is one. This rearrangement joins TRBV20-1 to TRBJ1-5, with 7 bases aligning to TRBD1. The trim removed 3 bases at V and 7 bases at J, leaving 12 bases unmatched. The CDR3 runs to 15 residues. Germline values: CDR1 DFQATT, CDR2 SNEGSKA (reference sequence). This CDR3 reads CSASNGQGVGQPQHF. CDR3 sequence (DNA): TGCAGTGCTAGTAATGGCCAGGGGGTAGGGCAGCCCCAGCATTTT.

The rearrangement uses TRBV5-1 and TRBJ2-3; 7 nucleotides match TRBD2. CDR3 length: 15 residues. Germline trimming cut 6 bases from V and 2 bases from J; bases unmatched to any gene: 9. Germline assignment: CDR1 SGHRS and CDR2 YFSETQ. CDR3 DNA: TGCGCCAGCACCTTTGAGGGGACTATCACAGATACGCAGTATTTT. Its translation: CASTFEGTITDTQYF. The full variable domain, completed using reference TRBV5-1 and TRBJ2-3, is KAGVTQTPRYLIKTRGQQVTLSCSPISGHRSVSWYQQTPGQGLQFLFEYFSETQRNKGNFPGRFSGRQFSNSRSEMNVSTLELGDSALYLCASTFEGTITDTQYFGPGTRLTVL.

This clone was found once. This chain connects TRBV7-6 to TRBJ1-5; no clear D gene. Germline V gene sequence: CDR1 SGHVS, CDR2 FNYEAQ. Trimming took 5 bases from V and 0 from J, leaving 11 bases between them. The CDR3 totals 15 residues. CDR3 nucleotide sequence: TGTGCCAGCAGCCCAACTCCGTATAGCAATCAGCCCCAGCATTTT. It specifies CASSPTPYSNQPQHF.

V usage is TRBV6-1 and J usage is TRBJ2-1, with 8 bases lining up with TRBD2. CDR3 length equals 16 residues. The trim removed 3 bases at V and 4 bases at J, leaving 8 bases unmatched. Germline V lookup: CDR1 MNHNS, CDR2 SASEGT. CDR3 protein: CASSDVAGKTYNEQFF. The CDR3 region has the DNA TGTGCCAGCAGTGACGTAGCGGGGAAGACTTACAATGAGCAGTTCTTC.

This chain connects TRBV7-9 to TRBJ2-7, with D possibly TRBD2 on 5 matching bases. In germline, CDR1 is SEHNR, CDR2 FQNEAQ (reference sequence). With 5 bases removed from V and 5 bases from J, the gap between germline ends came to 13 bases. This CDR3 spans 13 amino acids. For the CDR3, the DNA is TGTGCCAGCAGCCGACGGACTGAGAACGAGCAGTACTTC. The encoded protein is CASSRRTENEQYF.

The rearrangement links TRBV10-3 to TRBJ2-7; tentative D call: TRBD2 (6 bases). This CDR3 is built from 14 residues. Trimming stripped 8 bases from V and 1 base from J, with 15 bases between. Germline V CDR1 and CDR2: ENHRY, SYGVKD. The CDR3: CAIGGRGRSYEQYF. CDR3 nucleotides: TGTGCCATCGGCGGGCGGGGCAGGTCCTACGAGCAGTACTTC.

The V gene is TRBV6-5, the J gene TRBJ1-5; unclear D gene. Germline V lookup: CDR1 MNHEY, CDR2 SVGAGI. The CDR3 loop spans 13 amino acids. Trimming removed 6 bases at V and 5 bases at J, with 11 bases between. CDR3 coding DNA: TGTGCCAGCAGCCCACTCCAACATCAGCCCCAGCATTTT. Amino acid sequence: CASSPLQHQPQHF.

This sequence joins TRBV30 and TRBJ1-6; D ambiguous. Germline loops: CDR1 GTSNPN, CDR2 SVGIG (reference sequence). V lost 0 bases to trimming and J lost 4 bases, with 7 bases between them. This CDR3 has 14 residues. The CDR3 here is CAWSVLGYNSPLHF. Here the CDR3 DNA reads TGTGCCTGGAGTGTACTAGGGTATAATTCACCCCTCCACTTT.

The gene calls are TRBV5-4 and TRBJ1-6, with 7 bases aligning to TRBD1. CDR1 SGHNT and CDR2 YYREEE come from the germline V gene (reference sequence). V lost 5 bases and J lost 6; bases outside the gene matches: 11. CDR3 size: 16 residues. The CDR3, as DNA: TGTGCCAGCAGGAGATCCGCCGGGACAGCTAATTCACCCCTCCACTTT. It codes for CASRRSAGTANSPLHF.

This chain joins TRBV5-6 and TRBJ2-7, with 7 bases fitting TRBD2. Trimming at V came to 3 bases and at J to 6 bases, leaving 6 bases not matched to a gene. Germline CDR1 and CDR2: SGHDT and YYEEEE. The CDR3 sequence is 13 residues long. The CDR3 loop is CASSSGGAGEQYF. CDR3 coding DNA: TGTGCCAGCAGCTCGGGGGGTGCCGGCGAGCAGTACTTC.

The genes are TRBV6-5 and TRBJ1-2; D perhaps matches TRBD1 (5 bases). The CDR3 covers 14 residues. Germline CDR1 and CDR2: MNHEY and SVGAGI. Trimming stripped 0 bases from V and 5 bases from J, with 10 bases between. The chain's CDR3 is CASSYSPGGYGYTF. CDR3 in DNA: TGTGCCAGCAGTTACTCTCCCGGGGGTTATGGCTACACCTTC.